This T cell receptor beta chain was recorded in a study of shared clonotypes between healthy human individuals. A note on this clone: Its specificity is unknown.

Data came from immunoSEQ multiplex PCR; TCRdb stores just in-frame clones and leaves some out. This sample has approximately 530,000 clones, with roughly 95% found just once. Study-wide results and caveats: On the whole, naive subsets had larger estimated richness than memory subsets had.

The sequencing sample was made of naive CD4+ T cells sorted from blood. Subset: CD45RA+ positively selected. The sequence derives from a woman aged 30 to 39 in good health.

The CDR3 spells CASKRLAGVSYEQYF. Written as DNA, the CDR3 is TGTGCCAGCAAACGACTAGCGGGTGTCTCCTACGAGCAGTACTTC. This sequence joins TRBV28 and TRBJ2-7, with 10 bases lining up with TRBD2. This CDR3 is 15 amino acids long. Germline CDR1 MDHEN, CDR2 SYDVKM. V gave up 7 bases and J gave up 0 bases; unmatched junction bases: 6.